A single sample gave rise to the 6 T cell receptor beta chains below, sequenced in a study of blood T cell repertoires in COVID-19. Produced via immunoSEQ multiplex PCR; TCRdb's table is partial and in-frame only. Of about 260,000 clones detected, 75% to 90% appear once; the ten largest clones hold over 3.5%. The sequenced sample consisted of peripheral blood. These receptor sequences come from a middle-aged woman with acute or convalescent COVID-19.

The chain uses TRBV3-1 (or the pseudogene TRBV3-2) and TRBJ2-1; maybe TRBD1 (5 bases). The CDR3 is 15 residues long. Germline V gene sequence: CDR1 LGHDT, CDR2 YNNKEL (reference sequence). Trimming stripped 1 base from V and 0 bases from J, with 7 bases between. The CDR3 nucleotides read TGTGCCAGCAGCCAAGGCAGGGACTCCTACAATGAGCAGTTCTTC. Translated, it gives CASSQGRDSYNEQFF.

This chain joins TRBV27 and TRBJ1-2; the match to TRBD1 covers 8 bases. The V gene's germline CDR1 is MNHEY and CDR2 SMNVEV (reference sequence). The CDR3 extends over 16 amino acids. V lost 5 bases, J lost 0 bases, and 8 bases stayed unmatched. As DNA, the CDR3 is TGTGCCAGCAGTCCAAAGGACAGGGATGCTAACTATGGCTACACCTTC. This gives the protein CASSPKDRDANYGYTF.

This sequence joins TRBV4-1 and TRBJ2-3; 11 bases align to TRBD1. J gave up 3 bases and V 0 bases, and 11 bases lay outside the gene matches. Germline CDR1 MGHRA, CDR2 YSYEKL. The CDR3 loop spans 19 amino acids. The CDR3 spells CASSQEQPLGTGGTDTQYF. The CDR3 nucleotides read TGCGCCAGCAGCCAAGAACAGCCCTTGGGGACAGGGGGAACAGATACGCAGTATTTT.

The chain is built from TRBV12-5 and TRBJ2-2, with 9 positions matching TRBD1. CDR1 and CDR2 from the germline V gene are LGHNT and FRNRAP. The CDR3 length is 15 residues. The ends lost 4 bases at V and 4 bases at J; junction bases unmatched: 4. The CDR3 reads CASGSGQGSTGELFF. CDR3 coding DNA: TGTGCTAGTGGTTCAGGACAGGGGAGCACCGGGGAGCTGTTTTTT.

The chain has TRBV5-6 and TRBJ1-4; 7 bases agree with TRBD1. V gave up 3 bases and J gave up 3 bases; unmatched junction bases: 5. The CDR3 runs to 15 residues. Germline CDR1 and CDR2: SGHDT and YYEEEE. CDR3: CASSSPGQPNEKLFF. The CDR3 DNA is TGTGCCAGCAGCTCTCCGGGACAGCCTAATGAAAAACTGTTTTTT.

This clone was observed once. The chain uses TRBV2 and TRBJ1-6, with TRBD1 matching 9 bases. Trimming at V came to 6 bases and at J to 9 bases, leaving 6 bases not matched to a gene. The germline V gene encodes CDR1 SNHLY and CDR2 FYNNEI. This CDR3 has 14 residues. CDR3 nucleotides: TGTGCCAGCAGCCGGGGACAGGGCATTTCACCCCTCCACTTT. This sequence encodes CASSRGQGISPLHF. Full variable domain (missing parts from reference TRBV2 and TRBJ1-6): EPEVTQTPSHQVTQMGQEVILRCVPISNHLYFYWYRQILGQKVEFLVSFYNNEISEKSEIFDDQFSVERPDGSNFTLKIRSTKLEDSAMYFCASSRGQGISPLHFGNGTRLTVT.